Each of the 18 T cell receptor beta chains below was sequenced from the same sample in a study of neoadjuvant nivolumab and ipilimumab in lung cancer. Method: immunoSEQ multiplex PCR; TCRdb's copy keeps in-frame clones and lacks some. Among 15,000 to 20,000 clones listed, 76% were seen once. Specimen: tumor tissue, collected after neoadjuvant nivolumab, alone or with ipilimumab, at or shortly before surgery. The source is an adult with non-small cell lung cancer.

The V gene is TRBV2, the J gene TRBJ1-5, with 7 bases matching TRBD1. Losses at the gene ends were 5 bases for V and 6 bases for J; bases not matched to a gene: 7. The germline CDR1 and CDR2 sequences are SNHLY and FYNNEI. This CDR3 is 14 amino acids long. Written as DNA, the CDR3 is TGTGCCAGCAGTACACAGGGGTCTGGTCAGCCCCAGCATTTT. It specifies CASSTQGSGQPQHF.

This clone was detected a few times. The chain recombines TRBV5-6 with TRBJ1-6; D unclear. V lost 6 bases, J lost 3 bases, and 10 bases lay in between. Germline values: CDR1 SGHDT, CDR2 YYEEEE. The CDR3 is made up of 14 amino acids. In nucleotides, the CDR3 is TGTGCCAGCATCAACGCTGGCTATAATTCACCCCTCCACTTT. This encodes CASINAGYNSPLHF. The full variable domain, with the rest looked up from reference TRBV5-6 and TRBJ1-6, is DAGVTQSPTHLIKTRGQQVTLRCSPKSGHDTVSWYQQALGQGPQFIFQYYEEEERQRGNFPDRFSGHQFPNYSSELNVNALLLGDSALYLCASINAGYNSPLHFGNGTRLTVT.

V usage is TRBV6-5 and J usage is TRBJ2-2, with 10 positions matching TRBD2. The CDR3 is made up of 15 amino acids. V lost 2 bases and J lost 3; bases outside the gene matches: 0. CDR1 MNHEY and CDR2 SVGAGI come from the germline V gene. The CDR3 bases are TGTGCCAGCAGTTACACTAGCGGGGACACCGGGGAGCTGTTTTTT. This codes for CASSYTSGDTGELFF.

The genes are TRBV7-8 and TRBJ2-7; 10 bases fit TRBD2. In germline, CDR1 is SGHVS, CDR2 FQNEAQ. This CDR3 is 15 amino acids long. V shed 2 bases, J shed 3 bases, and the junction held 4 bases outside the gene matches. The CDR3 here is CASSLSGGALYEQYF. The CDR3 DNA reads as TGTGCCAGCAGCTTAAGCGGGGGGGCGCTCTACGAGCAGTACTTC.

This chain connects TRBV11-2 to TRBJ1-2; D is uncertain. Per germline, CDR1 SGHAT and CDR2 FQNNGV. This CDR3 is built from 15 residues. V was clipped by 1 base and J by 4 bases, with 13 bases between them. CDR3 region: CASSLAIQNVYGYTF. As DNA, the CDR3 is TGTGCCAGCAGCTTAGCGATCCAGAACGTCTATGGCTACACCTTC.

Sample share makes this clone medium-sized. The CDR3 spells CASGRDLNTEAFF. The CDR3 region has the DNA TGTGCCAGCGGCCGAGACCTAAACACTGAAGCTTTCTTT. This chain joins TRBV5-5 and TRBJ1-1, with D uncertain. This CDR3 region has 13 residues. V was shortened by 7 bases and J by 2 bases, with 12 bases between the two germline ends. Per the germline V gene, CDR1 is SGHKS and CDR2 is YYEKEE (reference sequence).

Only a few counts were recorded for this clone. The chain couples TRBV7-8 to TRBJ2-1; tentatively, D is TRBD1 (6 bases). V was cut by 1 base and J by 0 bases, with 10 bases left in between. CDR3 length: 16 residues. Germline-derived CDR1 and CDR2 are SGHVS and FQNEAQ. DNA for the CDR3: TGTGCCAGCAGCTTAGGCGGCAGGGGCTCCTACAATGAGCAGTTCTTC. Protein product: CASSLGGRGSYNEQFF.

This clone is a singleton in its sample. The chain carries TRBV5-1 and TRBJ1-5, with TRBD1 matching over 9 bases. The CDR3 sequence is 15 residues long. Germline CDR1 SGHRS, CDR2 YFSETQ. Germline trimming cut 2 bases from V and 10 bases from J; bases unmatched to any gene: 10. Here the CDR3 DNA reads TGCGCCAGCAGCTTAGACGGGACAGGGTTAGGCCCCCAGCATTTT. This codes for CASSLDGTGLGPQHF.

V and J are TRBV7-9 and TRBJ2-1; D perhaps matches TRBD2 (6 bases). Germline V gene lookup returns CDR1 SEHNR and CDR2 FQNEAQ (reference sequence). V lost 3 bases and J 4 bases, leaving 13 bases between the germline ends. This CDR3 has 15 residues. DNA of the CDR3: TGTGCCAGCAGCTTCGTGCGGGCGGGATACAATGAGCAGTTCTTC. It yields the protein CASSFVRAGYNEQFF.

J is TRBJ2-1 and V is TRBV29-1, with 9 bases aligning to TRBD2. This CDR3 is built from 12 residues. Germline trimming cut 5 bases from V and 10 bases from J; bases unmatched to any gene: 6. Germline V gene data show CDR1 as SQVTM and CDR2 as ANQGSEA. The CDR3 spells CSVTGTSFEQFF. CDR3 in DNA: TGCAGCGTTACCGGGACTAGCTTCGAGCAGTTCTTC.

The chain has TRBV10-2 and TRBJ1-5; maybe TRBD1 (6 bases). The CDR3 covers 14 residues. Trimming shortened V by 6 bases and J by 3 bases, and 12 bases separated the two germline ends. CDR1 WSHSY and CDR2 SAAADI come from the germline V gene. Written as DNA, the CDR3 is TGCGCCAGCAGGCCTGGGGGCCTCAATCAGCCCCAGCATTTT. This translates into CASRPGGLNQPQHF.

The chain couples TRBV4-1 to TRBJ1-3, with a weak D call TRBD1 (5 bases). The V and J ends lost 4 bases and 0 bases respectively, with 25 bases between them. CDR1 is MGHRA and CDR2 is YSYEKL in the germline V gene. The CDR3 has 20 amino acids. CDR3 DNA: TGCGCCAGCAGCCCTTCTCCGCCCGGGACCGTAGTAGCCTCTGGAAACACCATATATTTT. Encoded protein: CASSPSPPGTVVASGNTIYF.

The chain is built from TRBV7-6 and TRBJ2-2, with D tentatively TRBD2 (7 bases). The ends were cut back, 4 bases at V and 4 bases at J, with 22 bases in the middle. CDR1 and CDR2 from the germline V gene are SGHVS and FNYEAQ. The length of the CDR3 is 18 residues. This CDR3 is CASSSRDYTGASTGELFF. CDR3 DNA: TGTGCCAGCAGCTCCCGGGACTACACGGGGGCCTCCACCGGGGAGCTGTTTTTT.

V and J are TRBV7-9 and TRBJ1-2, with D uncertain. The CDR3 is made up of 16 amino acids. Trimming shortened V by 1 base and J by 6 bases, and 18 bases separated the two germline ends. Per germline, CDR1 SEHNR and CDR2 FQNEAQ (reference sequence). The chain's CDR3 is CASSLDHIGNGHGYTF. The CDR3 DNA follows: TGTGCCAGCAGCTTAGATCATATCGGTAACGGCCATGGCTACACCTTC. The complete variable domain, with remaining parts taken from reference TRBV7-9 and TRBJ1-2, reads DTGVSQNPRHKITKRGQNVTFRCDPISEHNRLYWYRQTLGQGPEFLTYFQNEAQLEKSRLLSDRFSAERPKGSFSTLEIQRTEQGDSAMYLCASSLDHIGNGHGYTFGSGTRLTVV.

The chain has TRBV5-1 and TRBJ2-1; TRBD1 agrees at 7 bases. CDR1 is SGHRS and CDR2 is YFSETQ in the germline V gene. The CDR3 is 14 residues long. V was clipped by 5 bases and J by 7 bases; unmatched bases: 9. DNA for the CDR3: TGCGCCAGCAGATCGGCCGGGACAGCTAATGAGCAGTTCTTC. It encodes CASRSAGTANEQFF.

In DNA, the CDR3 is TGTGCCAGCAGGCTTGGGAGGTCGCAGGGCACAGATACGCAGTATTTT. Protein product: CASRLGRSQGTDTQYF. The chain couples TRBV7-6 to TRBJ2-3, with D tentatively TRBD2 (6 bases). The CDR3 sequence is 16 residues long. With 6 bases removed from V and 1 base from J, the gap between germline ends came to 17 bases. From germline, CDR1 is SGHVS and CDR2 FNYEAQ.

The chain couples TRBV11-2 to TRBJ1-2, with D maybe TRBD1 (5 bases). The germline V gene has CDR1 SGHAT and CDR2 FQNNGV. V lost 2 bases and J lost 8, with 18 bases in between. This CDR3 spans 15 amino acids. The CDR3 here is CASSLFGVGALGYTF. DNA of the CDR3: TGTGCCAGCAGCTTATTTGGGGTAGGGGCCTTGGGCTACACCTTC.

V gene TRBV7-9 combines with J gene TRBJ2-3; no definite D call. Germline V CDR1 and CDR2: SEHNR, FQNEAQ (reference sequence). The CDR3 has 17 residues. V lost 1 base and J lost 2, with 16 bases in between. CDR3 coding DNA: TGTGCCAGCAGCTTAGTAGAGGCTAAAACTGCCACAGATACGCAGTATTTT. It yields the protein CASSLVEAKTATDTQYF.